Each of the 9 T cell receptor beta chains below was sequenced from the same sample in a study of T cell responses to AZD1222 COVID-19 vaccine. Method: immunoSEQ multiplex PCR; TCRdb's copy keeps in-frame clones and lacks some. The sample includes about 100,000 clones, over 90% seen only once; the top ten take roughly 1.7%. This specimen consisted of peripheral blood, obtained on day 0 of AZD1222 vaccination. The receptors derive from an adult in good health.

This rearrangement joins TRBV21-1 to TRBJ1-5; the table's D call of TRBD1 was not tested on the DNA. TRBV21-1 corresponds to a pseudogene. The CDR3 runs to 15 residues. The CDR3 coding sequence is TGTGCCAGCAGGGGGGACAGCCATAGCAATCAGCCCCAGCATTTT. This translates into CASRGDSHSNQPQHF.

The chain couples TRBV6-2 or TRBV6-3 to TRBJ2-3, with D possibly TRBD1 on 6 matching bases. The CDR3 runs to 15 residues. V was cut by 4 bases and J by 4 bases, with 15 bases left in between. Germline CDR1 reads MNHEY; CDR2 reads SVGEGT. The CDR3 here is CASSSWVRGPDTQYF. For the CDR3, the DNA is TGTGCCAGCAGTTCGTGGGTCAGGGGCCCAGATACGCAGTATTTT.

The V and J genes are TRBV9 and TRBJ2-6; D is possibly TRBD2 (6 bases). Trimming cost V 6 bases and J 0 bases, with 10 bases left between them. The CDR3 is made up of 15 amino acids. The germline gives CDR1 SGDLS, CDR2 YYNGEE. Written as DNA, the CDR3 is TGTGCCAGCACGGGACTTGGCTCTGGGGCCAACGTCCTGACTTTC. Translating gives CASTGLGSGANVLTF.

The CDR3 region has the DNA TGCGCCAGCAGGACAGGGACTAGCGCCGCAAACGGGGAAGAGACCCAGTACTTC. Residues: CASRTGTSAANGEETQYF. The gene calls are TRBV5-1 and TRBJ2-5, with 10 bases aligning to TRBD2. Unmatched junction bases numbered 16, after V lost 5 bases and J lost 3 bases. CDR3 length: 18 amino acids. Germline CDR1 reads SGHRS; CDR2 reads YFSETQ.

V and J are TRBV5-4 and TRBJ1-2; D gene uncertain. CDR1 is SGHNT, CDR2 YYREEE, per germline (reference sequence). The CDR3 covers 14 residues. V was cut by 0 bases and J by 2 bases, with 8 bases left in between. This chain's CDR3 is CASSLGLGNYGYTF. The DNA for the CDR3 is TGTGCCAGCAGCTTGGGTCTGGGGAACTATGGCTACACCTTC.

The J gene is TRBJ2-1, the V gene TRBV2; D uncertain. Germline V CDR1 and CDR2: SNHLY, FYNNEI. Trimming took 4 bases from V and 6 from J, leaving 4 bases between them. The CDR3 is 11 residues long. The CDR3 nucleotides are TGTGCCAGCAGTGTAGTCAATGAGCAGTTCTTC. Translating it yields CASSVVNEQFF.

V and J are TRBV7-2 and TRBJ2-7; the match to TRBD1 covers 7 bases. This CDR3 has 15 residues. J lost 1 base, V lost 3 bases, and 6 bases had no gene match. Germline CDR1 SGHTA, CDR2 FQGNSA. The CDR3 sequence: CASSFEGASSYEQYF. In DNA form, the CDR3 reads TGTGCCAGCAGCTTCGAGGGGGCGTCTTCCTACGAGCAGTACTTC.

With regard to this clone: Other DNA sequences in the sample encode the same CDR3. The V call is TRBV30, the J call TRBJ1-1; D is perhaps TRBD1 (6 bases). This CDR3 has 14 residues. Trimming took off 2 bases at V and 1 base at J, with 11 bases between the two ends. Germline V gene data show CDR1 as GTSNPN and CDR2 as SVGIG (reference sequence). The DNA of the CDR3 is TGTGCCTGGAGTACGGGACATGAGAACACTGAAGCTTTCTTT. This gives the protein CAWSTGHENTEAFF.

The genes are TRBV27 and TRBJ1-1; D is unclear. Germline loops: CDR1 MNHEY, CDR2 SMNVEV (reference sequence). Deletions cut 3 bases from V and 2 bases from J, with 7 bases between. The CDR3 has 13 amino acids. As DNA, the CDR3 is TGTGCCAGCAGTTTTACCCTAAACACTGAAGCTTTCTTT. This encodes CASSFTLNTEAFF.